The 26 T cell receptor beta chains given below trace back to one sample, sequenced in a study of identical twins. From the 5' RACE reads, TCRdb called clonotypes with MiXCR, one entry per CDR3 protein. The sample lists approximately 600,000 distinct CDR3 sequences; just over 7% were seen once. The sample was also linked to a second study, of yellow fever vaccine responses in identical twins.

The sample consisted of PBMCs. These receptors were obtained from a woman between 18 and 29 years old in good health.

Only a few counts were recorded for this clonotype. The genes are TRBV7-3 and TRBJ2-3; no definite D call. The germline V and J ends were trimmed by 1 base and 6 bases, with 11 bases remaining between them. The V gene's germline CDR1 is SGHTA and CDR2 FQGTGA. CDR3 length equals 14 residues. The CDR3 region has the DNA TGTGCCAGCAGCTTAATGGAAGGTGTGGATACGCAGTATTTT. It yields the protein CASSLMEGVDTQYF. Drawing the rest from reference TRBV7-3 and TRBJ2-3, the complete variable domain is GAGVSQTPSNKVTEKGKYVELRCDPISGHTALYWYRQSLGQGPEFLIYFQGTGAADDSGLPNDRFFAVRPEGSVSTLKIQRTERGDSAVYLCASSLMEGVDTQYFGPGTRLTVL.

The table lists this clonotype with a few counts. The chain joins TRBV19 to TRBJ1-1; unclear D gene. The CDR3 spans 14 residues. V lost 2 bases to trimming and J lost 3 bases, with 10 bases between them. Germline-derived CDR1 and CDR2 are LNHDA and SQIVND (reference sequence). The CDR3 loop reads CASSIRTPYTEAFF. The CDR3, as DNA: TGTGCCAGTAGTATAAGGACGCCCTACACTGAAGCTTTCTTT.

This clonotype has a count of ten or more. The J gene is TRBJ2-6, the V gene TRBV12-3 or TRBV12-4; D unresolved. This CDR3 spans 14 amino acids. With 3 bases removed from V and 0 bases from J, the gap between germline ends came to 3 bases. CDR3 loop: CASSFSSGANVLTF. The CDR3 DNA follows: TGTGCCAGCAGTTTTAGCTCTGGGGCCAACGTCCTGACTTTC.

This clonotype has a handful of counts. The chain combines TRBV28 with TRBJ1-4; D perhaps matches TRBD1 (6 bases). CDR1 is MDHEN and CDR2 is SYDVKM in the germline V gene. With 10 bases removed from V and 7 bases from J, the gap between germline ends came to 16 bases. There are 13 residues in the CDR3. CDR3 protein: CATSYGRGEKLFF. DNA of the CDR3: TGTGCCACCTCCTACGGCAGGGGTGAAAAACTGTTTTTT. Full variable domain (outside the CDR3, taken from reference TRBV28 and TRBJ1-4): DVKVTQSSRYLVKRTGEKVFLECVQDMDHENMFWYRQDPGLGLRLIYFSYDVKMKEKGDIPEGYSVSREKKERFSLILESASTNQTSMYLCATSYGRGEKLFFGSGTQLSVL.

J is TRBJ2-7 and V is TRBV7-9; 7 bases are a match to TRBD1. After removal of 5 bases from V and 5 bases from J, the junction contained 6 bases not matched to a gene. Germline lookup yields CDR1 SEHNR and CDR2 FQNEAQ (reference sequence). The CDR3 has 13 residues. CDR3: CASSHRDRNEQYV. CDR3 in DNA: TGTGCCAGCAGCCACCGGGACAGAAACGAGCAGTACGTC.

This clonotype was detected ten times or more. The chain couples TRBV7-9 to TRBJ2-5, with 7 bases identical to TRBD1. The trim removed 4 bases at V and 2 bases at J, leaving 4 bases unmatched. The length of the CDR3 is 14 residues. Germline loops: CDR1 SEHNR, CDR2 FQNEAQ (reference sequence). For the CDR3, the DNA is TGTGCCAGCAGCTATCGGGACAGTCAAGAGACCCAGTACTTC. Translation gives CASSYRDSQETQYF.

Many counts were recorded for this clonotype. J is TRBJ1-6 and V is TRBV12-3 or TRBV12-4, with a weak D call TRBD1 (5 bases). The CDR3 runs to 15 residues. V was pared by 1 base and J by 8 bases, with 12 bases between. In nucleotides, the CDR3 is TGTGCCAGCAGTTTAGGGGGACGGGCCTATTCACCCCTCCACTTT. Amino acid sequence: CASSLGGRAYSPLHF.

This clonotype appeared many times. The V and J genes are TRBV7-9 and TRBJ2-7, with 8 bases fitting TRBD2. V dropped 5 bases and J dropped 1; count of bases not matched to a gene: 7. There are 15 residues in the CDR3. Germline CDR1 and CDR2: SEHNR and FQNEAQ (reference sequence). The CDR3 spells CASSTIAGSSYEQYF. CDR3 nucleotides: TGTGCCAGCAGCACGATAGCGGGGTCTTCCTACGAGCAGTACTTC.

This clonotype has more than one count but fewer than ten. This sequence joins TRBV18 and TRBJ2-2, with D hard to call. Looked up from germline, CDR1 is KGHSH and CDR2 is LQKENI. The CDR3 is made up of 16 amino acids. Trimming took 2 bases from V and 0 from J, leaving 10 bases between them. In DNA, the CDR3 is TGTGCCAGCTCACCAAGATTTAGCCCGAACACCGGGGAGCTGTTTTTT. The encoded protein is CASSPRFSPNTGELFF. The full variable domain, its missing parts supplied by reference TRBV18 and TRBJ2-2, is NAGVMQNPRHLVRRRGQEARLRCSPMKGHSHVYWYRQLPEEGLKFMVYLQKENIIDESGMPKERFSAEFPKEGPSILRIQQVVRGDSAAYFCASSPRFSPNTGELFFGEGSRLTVL.

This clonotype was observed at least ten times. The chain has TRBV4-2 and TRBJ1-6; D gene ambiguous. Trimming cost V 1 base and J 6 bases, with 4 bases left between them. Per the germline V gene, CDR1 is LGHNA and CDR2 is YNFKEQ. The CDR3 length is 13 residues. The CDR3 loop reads CASSQGVNSPLHF. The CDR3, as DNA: TGTGCCAGCAGCCAAGGGGTTAATTCACCCCTCCACTTT.

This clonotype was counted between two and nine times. The CDR3 DNA reads TGCAGCGTTGGTGGGAGACTAGCGAGCAAGACTTCGCAAGAGACCCAGTACTTC. Translating gives CSVGGRLASKTSQETQYF. The chain couples TRBV29-1 to TRBJ2-5; the match to TRBD2 covers 8 bases. V was pared by 4 bases and J by 2 bases, with 18 bases of the junction left unmatched. The CDR3 is made up of 18 amino acids. Looked up from germline, CDR1 is SQVTM and CDR2 is ANQGSEA.

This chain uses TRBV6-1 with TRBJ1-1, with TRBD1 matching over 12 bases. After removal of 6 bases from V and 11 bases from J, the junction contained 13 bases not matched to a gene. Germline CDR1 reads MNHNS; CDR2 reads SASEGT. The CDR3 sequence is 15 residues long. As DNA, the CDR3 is TGTGCCAGCAGAGATGGAGGGACAGGGGGCGCCGGGGCTTTCTTT. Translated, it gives CASRDGGTGGAGAFF.

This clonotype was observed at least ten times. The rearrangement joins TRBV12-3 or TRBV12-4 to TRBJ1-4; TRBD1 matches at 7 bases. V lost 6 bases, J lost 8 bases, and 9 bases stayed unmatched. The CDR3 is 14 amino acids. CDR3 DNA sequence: TGTGCCAGCAGCTCACGACAGGGTGGAGAAAAACTGTTTTTT. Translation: CASSSRQGGEKLFF.

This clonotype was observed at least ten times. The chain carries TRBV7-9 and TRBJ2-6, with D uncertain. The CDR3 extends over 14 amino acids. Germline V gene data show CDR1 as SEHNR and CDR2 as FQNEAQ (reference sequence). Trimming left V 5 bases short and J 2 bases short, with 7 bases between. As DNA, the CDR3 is TGTGCCAGCAGCGGCCGCACTGGGGCCAACGTCCTGACTTTC. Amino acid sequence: CASSGRTGANVLTF.

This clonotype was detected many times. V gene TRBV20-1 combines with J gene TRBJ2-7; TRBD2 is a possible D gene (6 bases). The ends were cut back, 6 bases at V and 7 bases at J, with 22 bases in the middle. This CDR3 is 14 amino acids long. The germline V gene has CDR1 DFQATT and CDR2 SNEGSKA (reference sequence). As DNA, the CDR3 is TGCAGTGCCTTGCCGGCGGGGCGGAGAAGGGAGCAGTACGTC. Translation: CSALPAGRRREQYV.

The DNA of the CDR3 is TGTGCCAGCAGCTCGAGGACTAGCACAAAAGACCACAATGAGCAGTTCTTC. Its protein product is CASSSRTSTKDHNEQFF. The rearrangement uses TRBV5-5 and TRBJ2-1; TRBD2 matches 8 bases. V lost 3 bases to trimming and J lost 5 bases; unmatched junction nucleotides: 13. The CDR3 extends over 17 amino acids. Germline V gives CDR1 SGHKS, CDR2 YYEKEE (reference sequence). Complete variable domain (other parts from reference TRBV5-5 and TRBJ2-1): DAGVTQSPTHLIKTRGQQVTLRCSPISGHKSVSWYQQVLGQGPQFIFQYYEKEERGRGNFPDRFSARQFPNYSSELNVNALLLGDSALYLCASSSRTSTKDHNEQFFGPGTRLTVL.

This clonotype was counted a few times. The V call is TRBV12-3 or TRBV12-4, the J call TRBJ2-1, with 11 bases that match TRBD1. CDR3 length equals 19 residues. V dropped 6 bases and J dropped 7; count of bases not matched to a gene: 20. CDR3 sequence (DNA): TGTGCCAGCAGAACCGGGACAGGGGGGACCAGGGTTCCCGGAAATGAGCAGTTCTTC. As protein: CASRTGTGGTRVPGNEQFF.

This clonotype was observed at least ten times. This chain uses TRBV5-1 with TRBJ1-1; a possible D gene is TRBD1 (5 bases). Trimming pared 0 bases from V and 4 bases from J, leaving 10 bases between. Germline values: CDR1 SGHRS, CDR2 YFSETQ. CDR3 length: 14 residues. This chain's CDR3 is CASSLGTSGTEAFF. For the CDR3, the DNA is TGCGCCAGCAGCTTGGGGACATCGGGCACTGAAGCTTTCTTT. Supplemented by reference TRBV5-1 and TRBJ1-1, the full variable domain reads KAGVTQTPRYLIKTRGQQVTLSCSPISGHRSVSWYQQTPGQGLQFLFEYFSETQRNKGNFPGRFSGRQFSNSRSEMNVSTLELGDSALYLCASSLGTSGTEAFFGQGTRLTVV.

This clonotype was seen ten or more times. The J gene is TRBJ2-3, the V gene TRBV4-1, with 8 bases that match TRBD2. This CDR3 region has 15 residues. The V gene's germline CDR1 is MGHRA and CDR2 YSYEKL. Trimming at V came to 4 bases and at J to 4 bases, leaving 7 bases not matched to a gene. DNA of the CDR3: TGCGCCAGCAGCCGAATAGCGGGAATAGCAGATACGCAGTATTTT. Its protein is CASSRIAGIADTQYF.

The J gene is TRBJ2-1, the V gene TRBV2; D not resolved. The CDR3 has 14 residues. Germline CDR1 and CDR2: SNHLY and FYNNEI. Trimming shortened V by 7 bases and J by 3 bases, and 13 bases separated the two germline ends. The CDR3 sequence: CASNRPASYNEQFF. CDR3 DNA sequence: TGTGCCAGCAACCGCCCAGCGAGCTACAATGAGCAGTTCTTC.

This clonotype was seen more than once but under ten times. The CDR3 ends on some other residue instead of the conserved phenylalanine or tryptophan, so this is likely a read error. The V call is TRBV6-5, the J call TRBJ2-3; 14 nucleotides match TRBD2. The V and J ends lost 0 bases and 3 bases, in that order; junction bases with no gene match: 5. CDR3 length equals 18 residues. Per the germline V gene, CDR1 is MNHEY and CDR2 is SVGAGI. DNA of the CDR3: TGTGCCAGCAGTTACTCGACGGGGACTAGCGGGAGAACAGATACGCAGTATCTT. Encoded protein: CASSYSTGTSGRTDTQYL.

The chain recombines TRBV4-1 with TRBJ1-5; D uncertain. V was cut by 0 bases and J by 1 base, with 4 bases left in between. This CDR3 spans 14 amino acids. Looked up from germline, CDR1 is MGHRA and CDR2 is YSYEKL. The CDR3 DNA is TGCGCCAGCAGCCAAGAGTGGAGCAATCAGCCCCAGCATTTT. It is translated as CASSQEWSNQPQHF.

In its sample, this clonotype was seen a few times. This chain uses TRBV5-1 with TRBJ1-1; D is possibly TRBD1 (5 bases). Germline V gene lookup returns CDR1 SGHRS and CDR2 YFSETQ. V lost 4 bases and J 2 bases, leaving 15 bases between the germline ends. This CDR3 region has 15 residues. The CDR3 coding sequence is TGCGCCAGCAGCCCCATACGGACAAGAAACACTGAAGCTTTCTTT. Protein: CASSPIRTRNTEAFF.

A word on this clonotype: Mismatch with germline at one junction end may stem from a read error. CDR3 nucleotide sequence: TGTGGCAGCAGCTTAATCCTTGAGCAGTTCTTC. Amino acid sequence: CGSSLILEQFF. This chain links TRBV7-2 with TRBJ2-1; D is unclear. Germline V gene lookup returns CDR1 SGHTA and CDR2 FQGNSA. The CDR3 sequence is 11 residues long.

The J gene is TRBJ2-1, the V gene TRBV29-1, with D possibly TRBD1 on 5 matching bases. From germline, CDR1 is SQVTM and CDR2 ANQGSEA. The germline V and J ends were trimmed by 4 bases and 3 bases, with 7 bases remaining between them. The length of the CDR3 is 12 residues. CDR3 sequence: CSVATGYNEQFF. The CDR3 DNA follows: TGCAGCGTTGCCACAGGCTACAATGAGCAGTTCTTC.

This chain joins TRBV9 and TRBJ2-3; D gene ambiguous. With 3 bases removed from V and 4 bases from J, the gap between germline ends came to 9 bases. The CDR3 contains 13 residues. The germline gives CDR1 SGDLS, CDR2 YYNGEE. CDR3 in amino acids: CASSGDPSDTQYF. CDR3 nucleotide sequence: TGTGCCAGCAGCGGAGACCCGTCAGATACGCAGTATTTT.